This TCR beta chain comes out of a study of early T cells in non-severe SARS-CoV-2 infection. Individual cDNA molecules were tagged with unique molecular identifiers, the study reported. Each CDR3 protein is one row after TCRdb ran MiXCR on the 5' RACE reads. The table shows about 35,000 distinct CDR3 sequences, with roughly 4.5% occurring only once. At least ten counts were recorded for this clonotype. The V gene lost 4 bases and the J gene lost 1 base, with 21 bases spanning the gap. This CDR3 has 18 residues. Germline V gene sequence: CDR1 MDHEN, CDR2 SYDVKM. Sequenced: whole blood. The rearrangement links TRBV28 to TRBJ2-3; weak D call: TRBD1 (6 bases). The source of this sequence is an adult who was a healthcare worker with PCR-confirmed SARS-CoV-2 infection or an uninfected control (not recorded which). The chain's CDR3 is CASSSTLGVGAGTDTQYF. CDR3 coding DNA: TGTGCCAGCAGTTCCACCCTTGGTGTGGGGGCTGGCACAGATACGCAGTATTTT. Supplemented by reference TRBV28 and TRBJ2-3, the full variable domain reads DVKVTQSSRYLVKRTGEKVFLECVQDMDHENMFWYRQDPGLGLRLIYFSYDVKMKEKGDIPEGYSVSREKKERFSLILESASTNQTSMYLCASSSTLGVGAGTDTQYFGPGTRLTVL.